This record covers a single T cell receptor beta chain. The TCR library protocol was used to attach unique molecular identifiers. These identifiers were attached to individual cDNA molecules. TCRdb reanalysed the 5' RACE reads using MiXCR and keeps one entry per CDR3 protein. The table records tens of thousands of distinct CDR3 sequences, over 13% of them present only once. These data come from a study of early T cells in non-severe SARS-CoV-2 infection. Study background: The sequenced material was bulk RNA from unsorted whole blood, and its chains were unpaired.

The receptor was isolated from an adult who was a healthcare worker with PCR-confirmed SARS-CoV-2 infection or an uninfected control (not recorded which). Sequencing used whole blood.

CDR3 loop: CASSYGEDYEQYF. For the CDR3, the DNA is TGTGCCAGCAGTTATGGAGAAGACTACGAGCAGTACTTC. The chain joins TRBV6-5 to TRBJ2-7; D not certain. Trimming pared 3 bases from V and 3 bases from J, leaving 9 bases between. The CDR3 is 13 residues long. Germline-derived CDR1 and CDR2 are MNHEY and SVGAGI.